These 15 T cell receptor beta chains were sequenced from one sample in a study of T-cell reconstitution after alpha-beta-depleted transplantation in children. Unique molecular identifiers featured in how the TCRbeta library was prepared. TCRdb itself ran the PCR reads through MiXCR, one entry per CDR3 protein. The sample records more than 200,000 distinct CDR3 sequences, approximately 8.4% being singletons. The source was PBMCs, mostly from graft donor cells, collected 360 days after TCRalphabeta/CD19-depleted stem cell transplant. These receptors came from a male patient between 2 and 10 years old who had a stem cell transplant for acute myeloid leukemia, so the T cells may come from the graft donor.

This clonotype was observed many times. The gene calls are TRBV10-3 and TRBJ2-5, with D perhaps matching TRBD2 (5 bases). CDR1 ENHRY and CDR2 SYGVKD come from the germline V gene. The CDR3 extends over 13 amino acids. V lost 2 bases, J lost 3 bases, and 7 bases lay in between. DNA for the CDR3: TGTGCCATCAGTGAGCAACTAGAAGAGACCCAGTACTTC. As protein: CAISEQLEETQYF.

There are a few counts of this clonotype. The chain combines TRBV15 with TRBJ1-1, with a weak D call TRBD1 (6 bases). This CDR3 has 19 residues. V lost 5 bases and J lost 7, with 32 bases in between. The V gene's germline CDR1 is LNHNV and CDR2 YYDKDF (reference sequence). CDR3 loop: CATSHLQGLGSTARVEAFF. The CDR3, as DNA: TGTGCCACCAGCCATCTACAGGGTTTAGGGTCCACCGCACGGGTTGAAGCTTTCTTT.

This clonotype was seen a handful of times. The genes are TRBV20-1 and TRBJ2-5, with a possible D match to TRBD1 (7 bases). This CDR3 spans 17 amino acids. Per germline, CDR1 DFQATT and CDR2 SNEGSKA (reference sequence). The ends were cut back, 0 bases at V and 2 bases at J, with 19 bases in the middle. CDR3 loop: CSARDPNRGDSQETQYF. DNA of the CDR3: TGCAGTGCTAGAGACCCGAACCGCGGGGACAGTCAAGAGACCCAGTACTTC.

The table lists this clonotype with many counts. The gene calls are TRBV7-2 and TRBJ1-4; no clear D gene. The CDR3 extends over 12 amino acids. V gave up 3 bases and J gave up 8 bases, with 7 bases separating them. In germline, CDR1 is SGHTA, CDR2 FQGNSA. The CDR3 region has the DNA TGTGCCAGCAGCTTTCGGAGGGAAAAACTGTTTTTT. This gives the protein CASSFRREKLFF.

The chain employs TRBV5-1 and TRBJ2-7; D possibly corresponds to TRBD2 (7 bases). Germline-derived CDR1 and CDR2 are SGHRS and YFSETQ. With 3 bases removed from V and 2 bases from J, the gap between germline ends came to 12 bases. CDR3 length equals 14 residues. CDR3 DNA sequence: TGCGCCAGCAGCTGGACGGGGGGCGCCTACGAGCAGTACTTC. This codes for CASSWTGGAYEQYF.

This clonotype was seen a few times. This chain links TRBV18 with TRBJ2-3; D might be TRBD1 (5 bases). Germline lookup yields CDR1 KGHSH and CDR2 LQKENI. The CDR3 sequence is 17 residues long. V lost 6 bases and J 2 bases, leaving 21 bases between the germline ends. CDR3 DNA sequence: TGTGCCAGCTCCCACCACGTATTAGTGGGGCACACAGATACGCAGTATTTT. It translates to CASSHHVLVGHTDTQYF.

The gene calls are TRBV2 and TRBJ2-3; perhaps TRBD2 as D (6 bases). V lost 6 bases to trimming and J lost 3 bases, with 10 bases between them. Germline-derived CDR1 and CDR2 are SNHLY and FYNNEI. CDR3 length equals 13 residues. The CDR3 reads CASSRTNTDTQYF. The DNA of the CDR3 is TGTGCCAGCAGCCGGACTAATACAGATACGCAGTATTTT.

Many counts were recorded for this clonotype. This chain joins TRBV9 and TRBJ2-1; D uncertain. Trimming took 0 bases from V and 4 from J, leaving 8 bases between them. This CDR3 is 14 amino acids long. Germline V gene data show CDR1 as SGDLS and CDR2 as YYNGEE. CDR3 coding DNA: TGTGCCAGCAGCGTAGTTGGCTTATACAATGAGCAGTTCTTC. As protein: CASSVVGLYNEQFF.

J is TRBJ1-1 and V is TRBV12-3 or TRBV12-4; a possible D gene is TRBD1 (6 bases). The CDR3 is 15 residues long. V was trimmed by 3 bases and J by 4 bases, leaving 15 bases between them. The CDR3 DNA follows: TGTGCCAGCAGTTTGGGTCGGGGGCCGGTCACTGAAGCTTTCTTT. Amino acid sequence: CASSLGRGPVTEAFF.

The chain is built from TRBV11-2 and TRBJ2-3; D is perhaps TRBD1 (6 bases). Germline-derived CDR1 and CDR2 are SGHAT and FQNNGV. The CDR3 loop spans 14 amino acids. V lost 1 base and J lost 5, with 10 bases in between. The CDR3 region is CASSLGARGDTQYF. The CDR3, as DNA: TGTGCCAGCAGCTTAGGAGCCAGGGGAGATACGCAGTATTTT.

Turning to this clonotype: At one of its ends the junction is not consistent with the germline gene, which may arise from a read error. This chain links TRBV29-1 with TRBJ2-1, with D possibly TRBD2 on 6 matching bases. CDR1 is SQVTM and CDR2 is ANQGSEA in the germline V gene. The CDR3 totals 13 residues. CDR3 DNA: TGCAGCGTTCGGGCCCCCTCGGTTGGGGGGAGTCTCTTC. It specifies CSVRAPSVGGSLF.

CDR3 in amino acids: CASSLGPRTYNSPLHF. The CDR3 DNA follows: TGTGCCAGCAGCTTGGGCCCCAGGACCTATAATTCACCCCTCCACTTT. The chain employs TRBV7-3 and TRBJ1-6; D gene uncertain. In germline, CDR1 is SGHTA, CDR2 FQGTGA. V was clipped by 3 bases and J by 2 bases, with 11 bases between them. This CDR3 has 16 residues.

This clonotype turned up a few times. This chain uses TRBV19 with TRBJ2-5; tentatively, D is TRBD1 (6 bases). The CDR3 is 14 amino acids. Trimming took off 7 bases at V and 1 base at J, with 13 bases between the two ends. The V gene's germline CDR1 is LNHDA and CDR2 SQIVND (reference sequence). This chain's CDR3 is CASTPGTPQETQYF. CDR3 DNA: TGTGCCAGTACCCCCGGGACACCCCAAGAGACCCAGTACTTC.

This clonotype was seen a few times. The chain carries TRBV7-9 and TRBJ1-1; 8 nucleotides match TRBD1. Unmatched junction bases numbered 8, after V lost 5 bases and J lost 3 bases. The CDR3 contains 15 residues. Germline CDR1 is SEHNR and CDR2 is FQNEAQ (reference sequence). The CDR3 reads CASSAPDRADTEAFF. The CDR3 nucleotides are TGTGCCAGCAGCGCACCGGACAGGGCAGACACTGAAGCTTTCTTT.

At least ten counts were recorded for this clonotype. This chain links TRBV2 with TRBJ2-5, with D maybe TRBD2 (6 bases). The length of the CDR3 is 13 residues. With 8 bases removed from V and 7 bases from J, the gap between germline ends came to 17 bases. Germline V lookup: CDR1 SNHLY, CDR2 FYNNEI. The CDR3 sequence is CASEGRMGGTQYF. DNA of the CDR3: TGTGCCAGCGAGGGACGGATGGGAGGGACCCAGTACTTC.